This TCR beta chain appears in the sequencing data of a study of metastatic and nonmetastatic thyroid tumors. The CDR3 is 15 amino acids. The germline gives CDR1 SGHRS, CDR2 YFSETQ. V was pared by 1 base and J by 3 bases, with 14 bases between. MiXCR was used by TCRdb to re-call the PCR reads. Of about 40,000 clones in the sample, approximately 10% were seen once. Among the patients, none had received any treatment before thyroid surgery. The clonotype was recovered from a female donor with papillary thyroid cancer or a benign thyroid nodule (not recorded which). Some clones in this sample may be carry-over from other donors' samples. The J gene is TRBJ2-7, the V gene TRBV5-1; possible D gene TRBD1, 6 bases. Sequenced input: blood. In nucleotides, the CDR3 is TGCGCCAGCAGCTTGTCCCGACAGGTAGGCTACGAGCAGTACTTC. Translated: CASSLSRQVGYEQYF.